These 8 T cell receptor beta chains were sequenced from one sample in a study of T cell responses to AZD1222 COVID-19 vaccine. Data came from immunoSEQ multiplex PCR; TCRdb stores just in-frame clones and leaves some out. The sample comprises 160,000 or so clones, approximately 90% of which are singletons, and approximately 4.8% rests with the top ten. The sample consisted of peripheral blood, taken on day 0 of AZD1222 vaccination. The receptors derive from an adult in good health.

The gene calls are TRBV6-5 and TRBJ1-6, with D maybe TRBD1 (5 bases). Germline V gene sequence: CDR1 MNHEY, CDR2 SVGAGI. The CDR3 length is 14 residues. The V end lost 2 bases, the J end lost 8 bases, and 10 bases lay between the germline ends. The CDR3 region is CASSYGRADSPLHF. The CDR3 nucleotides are TGTGCCAGCAGTTACGGCAGGGCCGATTCACCCCTCCACTTT.

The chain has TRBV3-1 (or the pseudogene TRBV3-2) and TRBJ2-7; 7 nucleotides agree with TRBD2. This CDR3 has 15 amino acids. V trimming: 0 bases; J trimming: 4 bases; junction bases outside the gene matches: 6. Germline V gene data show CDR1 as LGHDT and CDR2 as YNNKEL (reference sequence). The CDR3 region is CASSQDISGLYEQYF. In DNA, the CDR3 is TGTGCCAGCAGCCAAGATATTAGCGGGTTGTACGAGCAGTACTTC.

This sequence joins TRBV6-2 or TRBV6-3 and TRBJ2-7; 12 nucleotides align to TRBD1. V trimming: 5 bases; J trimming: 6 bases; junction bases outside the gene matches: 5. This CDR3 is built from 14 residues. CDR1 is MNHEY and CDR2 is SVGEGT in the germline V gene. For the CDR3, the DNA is TGTGCCAGCAGTACCCGGGACAGGGGGCGCGAGCAGTACTTC. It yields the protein CASSTRDRGREQYF.

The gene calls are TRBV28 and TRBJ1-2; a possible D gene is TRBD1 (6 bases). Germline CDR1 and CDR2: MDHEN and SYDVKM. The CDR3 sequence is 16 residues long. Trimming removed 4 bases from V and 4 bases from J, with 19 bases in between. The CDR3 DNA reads TGTGCCAGCAGTTCCCCAGGGGAGCGACGGTCCTATGGCTACACCTTC. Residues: CASSSPGERRSYGYTF.

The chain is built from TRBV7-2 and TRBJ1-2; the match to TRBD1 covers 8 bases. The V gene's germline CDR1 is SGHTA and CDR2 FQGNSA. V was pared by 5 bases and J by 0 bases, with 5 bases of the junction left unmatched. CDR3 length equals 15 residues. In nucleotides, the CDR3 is TGTGCCAGCAGCCCCTGGACAGGGACTAACTATGGCTACACCTTC. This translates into CASSPWTGTNYGYTF. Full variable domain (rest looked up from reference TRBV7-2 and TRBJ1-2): GAGVSQSPSNKVTEKGKDVELRCDPISGHTALYWYRQSLGQGLEFLIYFQGNSAPDKSGLPSDRFSAERTGGSVSTLTIQRTQQEDSAVYLCASSPWTGTNYGYTFGSGTRLTVV.

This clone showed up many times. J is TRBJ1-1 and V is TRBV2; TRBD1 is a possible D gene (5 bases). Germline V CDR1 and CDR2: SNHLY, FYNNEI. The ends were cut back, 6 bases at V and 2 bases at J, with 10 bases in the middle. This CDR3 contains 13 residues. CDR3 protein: CASRQEINTEAFF. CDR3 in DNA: TGTGCCAGCAGACAGGAGATAAACACTGAAGCTTTCTTT.

CDR3 in DNA: TGTGCCATCAGTGAGTCCGGGGGAGGCACCGGGGAGCTGTTTTTT. Residues: CAISESGGGTGELFF. The V and J genes are TRBV10-3 and TRBJ2-2; possibly TRBD2 for D (6 bases). The CDR3 loop spans 15 amino acids. Germline V CDR1 and CDR2: ENHRY, SYGVKD. The V end lost 0 bases, the J end lost 4 bases, and 9 bases lay between the germline ends.

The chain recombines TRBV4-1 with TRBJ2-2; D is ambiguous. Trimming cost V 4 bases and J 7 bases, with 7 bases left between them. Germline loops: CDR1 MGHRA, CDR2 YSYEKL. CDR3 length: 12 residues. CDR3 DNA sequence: TGCGCCAGCAGCCCCAAAAGCGGGGAGCTGTTTTTT. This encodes CASSPKSGELFF.